The next 2 T cell receptor beta chains were all read from a single sample in a study of vaccination and CD4 T cells after COVID-19. The study sequenced cultured CD4+ T cell DNA using the Oncomine TCR Beta short-read assay. A single record per CDR3 protein comes from TCRdb applying MiXCR to the PCR reads. The sample includes more than 20,000 distinct CDR3 sequences, roughly 70% seen only once; the top ten take approximately 9%. Which antigens these TCRs recognize remains unknown. Stated treatment: approximately nine-day PBMC culture with coronavirus spike peptide pools or control peptides (ViraFEST assay). The specimen sequenced was CD4+ T cells from blood, cultured in vitro. All receptors come from a human donor who had recovered from COVID-19.

This clonotype showed up just a few times. J is TRBJ2-7 and V is TRBV7-9, with D uncertain. V was pared by 4 bases and J by 3 bases, with 4 bases between. The CDR3 has 11 amino acids. Germline lookup yields CDR1 SEHNR and CDR2 FQNEAQ (reference sequence). The CDR3 nucleotides read TGTGCCAGCAGCTCTGACTACGAGCAGTACTTC. This codes for CASSSDYEQYF.

V is TRBV7-9 and J is TRBJ2-5; 11 bases align to TRBD2. V was clipped by 0 bases and J by 4 bases; unmatched bases: 4. The germline gives CDR1 SEHNR, CDR2 FQNEAQ (reference sequence). The CDR3 contains 16 residues. The CDR3 here is CASSLALAGGRETQYF. The CDR3 DNA reads as TGTGCCAGCAGCTTAGCGCTAGCGGGAGGTAGAGAGACCCAGTACTTC.